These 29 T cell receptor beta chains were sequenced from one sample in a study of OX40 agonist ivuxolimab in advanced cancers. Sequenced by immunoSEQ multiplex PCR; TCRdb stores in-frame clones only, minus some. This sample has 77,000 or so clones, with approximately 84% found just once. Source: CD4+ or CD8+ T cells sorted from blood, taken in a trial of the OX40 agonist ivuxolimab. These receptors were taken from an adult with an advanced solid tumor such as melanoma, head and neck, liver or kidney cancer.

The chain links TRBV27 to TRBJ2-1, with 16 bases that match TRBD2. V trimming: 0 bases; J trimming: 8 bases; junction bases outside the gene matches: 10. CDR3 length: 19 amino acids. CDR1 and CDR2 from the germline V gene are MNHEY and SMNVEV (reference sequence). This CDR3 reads CASSLSGGLAGGLGHEQFF. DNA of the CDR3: TGTGCCAGCAGTTTATCTGGGGGACTAGCGGGAGGGCTTGGCCATGAGCAGTTCTTC.

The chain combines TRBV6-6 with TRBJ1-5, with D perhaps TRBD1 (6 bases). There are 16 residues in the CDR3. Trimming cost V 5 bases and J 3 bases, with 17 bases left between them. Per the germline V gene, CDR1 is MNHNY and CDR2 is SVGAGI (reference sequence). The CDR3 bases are TGTGCCAGCAGTCCGACTTACAGGGAGGACAATCAGCCCCAGCATTTT. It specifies CASSPTYREDNQPQHF.

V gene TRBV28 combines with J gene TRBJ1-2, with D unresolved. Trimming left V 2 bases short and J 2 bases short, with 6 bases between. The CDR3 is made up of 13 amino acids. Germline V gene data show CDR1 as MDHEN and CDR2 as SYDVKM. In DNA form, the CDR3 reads TGTGCCAGCAGTTTAAGAACCAACTATGGCTACACCTTC. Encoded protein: CASSLRTNYGYTF.

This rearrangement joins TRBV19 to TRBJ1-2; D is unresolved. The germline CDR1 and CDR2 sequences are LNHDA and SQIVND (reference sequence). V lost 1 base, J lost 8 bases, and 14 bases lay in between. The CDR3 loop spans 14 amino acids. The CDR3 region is CASSIGSTLSGYTF. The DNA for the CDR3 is TGTGCCAGTAGTATAGGATCGACCCTAAGCGGCTACACCTTC.

CDR3 nucleotides: TGTGCCAGCAGCGTTGGGACCGCCAATGAGCAGTTCTTC. Its protein product is CASSVGTANEQFF. V is TRBV9 and J is TRBJ2-1; either TRBD1 or TRBD2 may fit D (5 bases each). Germline loops: CDR1 SGDLS, CDR2 YYNGEE. This CDR3 is built from 13 residues. The V and J ends lost 2 bases and 6 bases respectively, with 9 bases between them.

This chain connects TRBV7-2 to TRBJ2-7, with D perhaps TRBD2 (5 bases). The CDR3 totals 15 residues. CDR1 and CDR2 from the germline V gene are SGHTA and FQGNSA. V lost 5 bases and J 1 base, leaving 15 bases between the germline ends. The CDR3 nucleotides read TGTGCCAGCAGCCACGAGGGCCGCGGGTCCTACGAGCAGTACTTC. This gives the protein CASSHEGRGSYEQYF.

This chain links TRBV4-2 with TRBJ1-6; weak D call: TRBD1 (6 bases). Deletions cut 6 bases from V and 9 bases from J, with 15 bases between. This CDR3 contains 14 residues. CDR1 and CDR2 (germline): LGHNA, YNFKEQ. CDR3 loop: CASSLDSGSSPLHF. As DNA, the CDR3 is TGTGCCAGCAGTCTGGACAGTGGTAGTTCACCCCTCCACTTT.

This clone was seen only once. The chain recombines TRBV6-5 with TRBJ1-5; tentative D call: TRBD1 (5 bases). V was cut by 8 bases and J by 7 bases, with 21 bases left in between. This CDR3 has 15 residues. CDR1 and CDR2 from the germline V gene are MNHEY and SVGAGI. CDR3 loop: CASADIRGNSQPQHF. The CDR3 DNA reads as TGTGCCAGCGCCGACATCCGGGGGAATAGCCAGCCCCAGCATTTT.

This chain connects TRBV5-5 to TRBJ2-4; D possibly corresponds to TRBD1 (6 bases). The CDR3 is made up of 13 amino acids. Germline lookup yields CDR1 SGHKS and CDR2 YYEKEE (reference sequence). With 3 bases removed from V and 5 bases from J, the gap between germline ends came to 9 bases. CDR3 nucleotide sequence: TGTGCCAGCAGCTCGAGGACAGAAAACATTCAGTACTTC. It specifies CASSSRTENIQYF.

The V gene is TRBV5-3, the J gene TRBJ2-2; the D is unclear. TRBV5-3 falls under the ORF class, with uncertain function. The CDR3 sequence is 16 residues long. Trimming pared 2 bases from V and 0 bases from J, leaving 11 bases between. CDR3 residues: CARSFASAANTGELFF. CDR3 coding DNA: TGTGCCAGAAGCTTCGCGTCTGCCGCGAACACCGGGGAGCTGTTTTTT.

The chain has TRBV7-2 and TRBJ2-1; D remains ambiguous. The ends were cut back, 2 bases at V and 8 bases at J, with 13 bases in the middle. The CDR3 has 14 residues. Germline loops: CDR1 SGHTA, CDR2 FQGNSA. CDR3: CASSLIGGIDEQFF. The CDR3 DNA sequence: TGTGCCAGCAGCTTAATCGGTGGGATAGATGAGCAGTTCTTC.

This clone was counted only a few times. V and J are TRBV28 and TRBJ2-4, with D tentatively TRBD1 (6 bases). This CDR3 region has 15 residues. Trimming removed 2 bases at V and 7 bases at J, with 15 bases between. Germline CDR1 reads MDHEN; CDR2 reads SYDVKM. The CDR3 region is CASSLQGPPSNIQYF. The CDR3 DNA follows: TGTGCCAGCAGTTTACAGGGGCCCCCGTCGAACATTCAGTACTTC.

The CDR3 region has the DNA TGCGCCAGCAGCCAGGGACTAGGCTACAATGAGCAGTTCTTC. Amino acid sequence: CASSQGLGYNEQFF. The chain combines TRBV4-1 with TRBJ2-1; 8 bases are shared with TRBD2. Losses at the gene ends were 3 bases for V and 3 bases for J; bases not matched to a gene: 1. The length of the CDR3 is 14 residues. Germline V CDR1 and CDR2: MGHRA, YSYEKL.

DNA for the CDR3: TGTGCCAGCAGACCACAGGGGGTGAACACCGGGGAGCTGTTTTTT. Amino acids: CASRPQGVNTGELFF. The genes are TRBV28 and TRBJ2-2; the match to TRBD1 covers 8 bases. The trim removed 6 bases at V and 1 base at J, leaving 4 bases unmatched. From germline, CDR1 is MDHEN and CDR2 SYDVKM. The CDR3 totals 15 residues.

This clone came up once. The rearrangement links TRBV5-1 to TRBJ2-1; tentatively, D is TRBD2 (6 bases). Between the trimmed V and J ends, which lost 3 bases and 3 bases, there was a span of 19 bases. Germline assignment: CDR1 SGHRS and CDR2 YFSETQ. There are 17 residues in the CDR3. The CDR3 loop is CASSSQPDPEGYNEQFF. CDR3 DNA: TGCGCCAGCAGCTCCCAACCCGACCCGGAGGGCTACAATGAGCAGTTCTTC.

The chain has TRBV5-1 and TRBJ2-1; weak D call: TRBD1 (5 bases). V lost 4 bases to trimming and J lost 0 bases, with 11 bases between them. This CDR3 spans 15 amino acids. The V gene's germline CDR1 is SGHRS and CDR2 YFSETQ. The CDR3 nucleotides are TGCGCCAGCAGCCCCCAGGGAAACTCCTACAATGAGCAGTTCTTC. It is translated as CASSPQGNSYNEQFF.

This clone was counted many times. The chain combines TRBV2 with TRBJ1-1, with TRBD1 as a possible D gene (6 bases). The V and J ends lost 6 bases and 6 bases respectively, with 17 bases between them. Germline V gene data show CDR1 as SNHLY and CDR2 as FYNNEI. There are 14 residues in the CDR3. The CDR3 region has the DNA TGTGCCAGCAGCGATCGGGACATTCGACCTGAAGCTTTCTTT. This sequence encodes CASSDRDIRPEAFF.

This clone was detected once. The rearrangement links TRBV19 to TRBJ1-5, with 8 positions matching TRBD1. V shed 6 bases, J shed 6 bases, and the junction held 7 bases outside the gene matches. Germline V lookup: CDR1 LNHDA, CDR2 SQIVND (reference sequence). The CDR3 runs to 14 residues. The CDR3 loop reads CASSLGQGGQPQHF. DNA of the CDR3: TGTGCCAGTAGCCTCGGACAGGGTGGTCAGCCCCAGCATTTT.

CDR3 in DNA: TGTGCCAGAAGCTTTAAGGGCCAGGGATATAGCAATCAGCCCCAGCATTTT. Translated, it gives CARSFKGQGYSNQPQHF. The chain couples TRBV7-5 to TRBJ1-5; the table gives TRBD1 as D, unverified against the DNA. TRBV7-5 is shown as a pseudogene. The length of the CDR3 is 17 residues.

CDR3 sequence: CAGRVDGGTYEQYF. CDR3 DNA: TGTGCCGGGCGGGTTGACGGGGGGACCTACGAGCAGTACTTC. The chain has TRBV6-1 and TRBJ2-7; TRBD2 agrees at 7 bases. CDR1 and CDR2 (germline): MNHNS, SASEGT. The CDR3 spans 14 residues. After removal of 11 bases from V and 2 bases from J, the junction contained 12 bases not matched to a gene.

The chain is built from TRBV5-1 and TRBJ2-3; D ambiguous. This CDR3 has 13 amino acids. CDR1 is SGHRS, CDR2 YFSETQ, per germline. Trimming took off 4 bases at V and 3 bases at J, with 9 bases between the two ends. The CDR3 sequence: CASSAPGTDTQYF. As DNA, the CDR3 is TGCGCCAGCAGCGCCCCCGGGACAGATACGCAGTATTTT.

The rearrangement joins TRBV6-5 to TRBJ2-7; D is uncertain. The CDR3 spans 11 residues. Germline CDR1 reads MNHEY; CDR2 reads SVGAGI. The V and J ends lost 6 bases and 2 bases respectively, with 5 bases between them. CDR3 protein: CASSSTYEQYF. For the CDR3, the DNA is TGTGCCAGCAGCTCTACCTACGAGCAGTACTTC.

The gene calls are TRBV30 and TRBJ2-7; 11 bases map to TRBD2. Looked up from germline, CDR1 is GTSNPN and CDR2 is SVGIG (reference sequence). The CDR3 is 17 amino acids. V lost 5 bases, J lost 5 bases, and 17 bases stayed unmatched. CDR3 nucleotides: TGTGCCTGGCCCGTCTCCGGGACTAGCGGCGCCTTCAACGAGCAGTACTTC. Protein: CAWPVSGTSGAFNEQYF. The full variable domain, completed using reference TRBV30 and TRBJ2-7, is SQTIHQWPATLVQPVGSPLSLECTVEGTSNPNLYWYRQAAGRGLQLLFYSVGIGQISSEVPQNLSASRPQDRQFILSSKKLLLSDSGFYLCAWPVSGTSGAFNEQYFGPGTRLTVT.

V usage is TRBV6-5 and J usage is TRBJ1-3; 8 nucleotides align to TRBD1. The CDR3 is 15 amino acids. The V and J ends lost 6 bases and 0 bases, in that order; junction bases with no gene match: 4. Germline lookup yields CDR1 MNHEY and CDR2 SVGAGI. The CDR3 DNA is TGTGCCAGCAGAGGACAGGGAGTCTCTGGAAACACCATATATTTT. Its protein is CASRGQGVSGNTIYF.

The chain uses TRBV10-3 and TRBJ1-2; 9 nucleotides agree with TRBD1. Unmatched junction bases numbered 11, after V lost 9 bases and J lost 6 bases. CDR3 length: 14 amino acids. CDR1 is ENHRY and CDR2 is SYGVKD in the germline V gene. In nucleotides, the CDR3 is TGTGCCATACGAGGTGACAGGGGGGCGCATGGCTACACCTTC. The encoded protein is CAIRGDRGAHGYTF.

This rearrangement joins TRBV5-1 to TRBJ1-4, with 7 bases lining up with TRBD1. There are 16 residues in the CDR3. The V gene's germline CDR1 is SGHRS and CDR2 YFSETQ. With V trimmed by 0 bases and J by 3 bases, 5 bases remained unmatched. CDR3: CASSLGAGGSNEKLFF. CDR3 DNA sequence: TGCGCCAGCAGCTTGGGAGCAGGGGGGTCTAATGAAAAACTGTTTTTT.

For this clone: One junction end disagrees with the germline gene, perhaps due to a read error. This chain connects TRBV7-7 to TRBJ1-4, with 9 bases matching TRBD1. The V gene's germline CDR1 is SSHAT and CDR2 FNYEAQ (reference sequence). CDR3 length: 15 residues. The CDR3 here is CASSPTGGTNEKLFF. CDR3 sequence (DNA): TGTGCTAGCAGCCCCACAGGGGGCACTAATGAAAAACTGTTTTTT.

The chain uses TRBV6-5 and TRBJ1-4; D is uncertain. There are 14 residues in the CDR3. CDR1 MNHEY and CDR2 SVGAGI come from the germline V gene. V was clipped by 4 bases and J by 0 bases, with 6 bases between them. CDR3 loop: CASSLTATNEKLFF. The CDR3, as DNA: TGTGCCAGCAGTTTAACGGCAACTAATGAAAAACTGTTTTTT.

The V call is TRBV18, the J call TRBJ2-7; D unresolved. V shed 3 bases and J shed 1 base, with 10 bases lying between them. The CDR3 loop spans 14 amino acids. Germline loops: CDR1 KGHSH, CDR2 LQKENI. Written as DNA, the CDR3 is TGTGCCAGCTCACCGTCCAGGCAGTCCTACGAGCAGTACTTC. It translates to CASSPSRQSYEQYF.